This T cell receptor beta chain was sequenced for a study of T cell repertoires in cytomegalovirus infection. On the study more broadly: Public TCR beta signatures provided an indication of both CMV infection and a matching HLA type.

Notes on this clonotype: Its antigen is unidentified.

This CDR3 is 15 amino acids long. Germline V CDR1 and CDR2: DFQATT, SNEGSKA (reference sequence). With 1 base clipped from V and 7 bases from J, the junction kept 10 bases outside the gene matches. From the reads, TCRdb called clonotypes with MiXCR, one entry per CDR3 protein. The table records about 490,000 distinct CDR3 sequences, roughly 10% of them present only once. Study observations and caveats: HLA-C-restricted TCR beta clonotypes specific for CMV led the ex vivo response.

The chain has TRBV20-1 and TRBJ1-5; 7 positions match TRBD1. This receptor was identified in a human donor in good health (CMV status not recorded). Some clones in this sample may be carry-over from other donors' samples. The sample comprised PBMCs. The CDR3 DNA sequence: TGCAGTGCTAGAGCGGCCAGGGGGGTGGGCCAGCCCCAGCATTTT. Encoded protein: CSARAARGVGQPQHF.